This T cell receptor beta chain came from a study of blood T cells in healthy people across ages. Investigators took around 10 milliliters of peripheral blood from every donor. The CDR3 spans 14 residues. Germline V gene data show CDR1 as KGHSH and CDR2 as LQKENI. Trimming cost V 6 bases and J 3 bases, with 15 bases left between them. Then a second PCR, running roughly 7 to 12 cycles, was carried out with a sample-barcoded 5' primer and a J-beta primer mix. The yield of each sample was at least 2.5 million CDR3-containing paired-end reads. TCRdb re-called the 5' RACE reads with MiXCR, one entry per CDR3 protein. The sample lists 650,000 or so distinct CDR3 sequences, approximately 52% occurring once. Turning to this clonotype: A much larger clone lies one base from this, so it may be a read error.

Sequencing used blood. V gene TRBV18 combines with J gene TRBJ2-7, with D possibly being TRBD2 (6 bases). The TCR comes from a woman of 80 years or more in good health. CDR3 DNA sequence: TGTGCCAGCTCCCACGGACGGGGGATCTACGAGCAGTACTTC. Its protein product is CASSHGRGIYEQYF. Full variable domain (rest looked up from reference TRBV18 and TRBJ2-7): NAGVMQNPRHLVRRRGQEARLRCSPMKGHSHVYWYRQLPEEGLKFMVYLQKENIIDESGMPKERFSAEFPKEGPSILRIQQVVRGDSAAYFCASSHGRGIYEQYFGPGTRLTVT.